This is a list of T cell receptor beta chains from one sample in a study of T cells after yellow fever vaccination. MiXCR was run by TCRdb on the 5' RACE reads, yielding one entry per CDR3 protein. The table shows around 46,000 distinct CDR3 sequences, with under 8% occurring only once. The sample in question was CD8+ T cells not binding an NS4B(214-222) dextramer, sorted from PBMCs, obtained 45 days after the yellow fever booster vaccination. The receptors stem from a young man who received the YFV17D yellow fever vaccine. Both conserved end residues are part of each CDR3. The D gene is left open where the match is weak. A clone size is listed for some rows: how often the clone was seen (once, few, many), or a class if it is expanded.

>TRBJ2-7|-|many|TRBV5-1
CASSLSPTGFLGDVYEQYF
TGCGCCAGCAGCTTGTCGCCTACAGGGTTCCTAGGGGACGTATACGAGCAGTACTTC
>TRBJ2-7|TRBD2|many|TRBV2
CASGDIAGESDEQYF
TGTGCCAGCGGAGATATAGCGGGAGAGAGCGACGAGCAGTACTTC
>TRBJ2-7|TRBD2|many|TRBV10-3
CAISELLGGWDEQYF
TGTGCCATCAGTGAGCTTTTGGGGGGGTGGGACGAGCAGTACTTC
>TRBJ2-1|-|many|TRBV7-2
CASRTRPIYNEQFF
TGTGCCAGCCGGACTCGGCCCATATACAATGAGCAGTTCTTC
>TRBJ2-3|TRBD2|many|TRBV7-2
CASSFALAGQDTQYF
TGTGCCAGCAGCTTTGCATTAGCGGGACAAGATACGCAGTATTTT
>TRBJ2-7|TRBD2|many|TRBV6-2/TRBV6-3
CASSYEGLAGYEQYF
TGTGCCAGCAGTTACGAGGGACTAGCGGGATACGAGCAGTACTTC
>TRBJ2-1|TRBD1|many|TRBV13
CASSPDRGYNEQFF
TGTGCCAGCAGCCCAGACAGGGGCTACAATGAGCAGTTCTTC
>TRBJ2-1|-|many|TRBV28
CASSLTDSTDEQFF
TGTGCCAGCAGTTTAACCGACAGTACGGATGAGCAGTTCTTC
>TRBJ2-1|-|-|TRBV7-3
CASSSFGVDEQFF
TGTGCCAGCAGCTCCTTCGGGGTCGATGAGCAGTTCTTC
>TRBJ1-5|-|few|TRBV7-9
CASSLDSSNQPQHF
TGTGCCAGCAGCTTAGACTCTAGCAATCAGCCCCAGCATTTT